This T cell receptor beta chain was profiled in a study of PD-1 blockade in classical Hodgkin lymphoma. Autologous stem cell transplantation was followed by relapse in every patient, and brentuximab vedotin exposure varied. TCRdb's copy holds only in-frame clones and misses some; the assay was immunoSEQ multiplex PCR. The profile shows 40,000 or so clones, roughly 78% of them singletons. Germline CDR1 reads SQVTM; CDR2 reads ANQGSEA. The V and J ends lost 6 bases and 6 bases, in that order; junction bases with no gene match: 9. There are 14 residues in the CDR3. The sequencing here drew on peripheral blood mononuclear cells (PBMCs), taken at baseline. The chain has TRBV29-1 and TRBJ1-1, with 11 bases fitting TRBD1. The TCR was taken from a human donor with classical Hodgkin lymphoma. CDR3 loop: CSVWTGQGAAEAFF. For the CDR3, the DNA is TGCAGCGTCTGGACAGGACAGGGGGCGGCTGAAGCTTTCTTT.